These 20 T cell receptor beta chains originate from one sample sequenced in a study of cytomegalovirus exposure and HLA in healthy donors. Both 60 Vbeta primers and 13 Jbeta primers went into the PCR. The data were produced by immunoSEQ multiplex PCR, yet TCRdb's version contains in-frame clones alone and is incomplete. The sample holds 180,000 or so clones, over 70% seen once. The sequenced material came from PBMCs. The receptors originated from a man younger than 35 in good health and CMV-seronegative.

This chain connects TRBV12-5 to TRBJ2-4; D unresolved. The V end lost 1 base, the J end lost 7 bases, and 8 bases lay between the germline ends. The CDR3 spans 13 residues. The germline CDR1 and CDR2 sequences are LGHNT and FRNRAP. The CDR3 sequence: CASGLGAENIQYF. Written as DNA, the CDR3 is TGTGCTAGTGGTTTGGGCGCCGAGAACATTCAGTACTTC.

This chain connects TRBV5-4 to TRBJ2-2; a weak D match, TRBD1 (5 bases). CDR1 and CDR2 (germline): SGHNT, YYREEE (reference sequence). V gave up 4 bases and J gave up 3 bases, with 10 bases separating them. There are 14 residues in the CDR3. The CDR3 DNA follows: TGTGCCAGCAGCCCCGACAGCCACACCGGGGAGCTGTTTTTT. Protein sequence: CASSPDSHTGELFF.

J is TRBJ1-1 and V is TRBV14, with 7 bases aligning to TRBD1. Germline V gives CDR1 SGHDN, CDR2 FVKESK. The CDR3 loop spans 17 amino acids. The ends lost 4 bases at V and 1 base at J; junction bases unmatched: 12. The CDR3 region is CASSPWRGGATNTEAFF. For the CDR3, the DNA is TGTGCCAGCAGCCCGTGGCGAGGGGGCGCGACGAACACTGAAGCTTTCTTT.

The V and J genes are TRBV5-1 and TRBJ2-2, with a weak D call TRBD2 (5 bases). Trimming stripped 4 bases from V and 4 bases from J, with 17 bases between. There are 16 residues in the CDR3. CDR1 SGHRS and CDR2 YFSETQ come from the germline V gene. Written as DNA, the CDR3 is TGCGCCAGCAGCCCGCTAGAGCGGATCAGCACCGGGGAGCTGTTTTTT. Protein: CASSPLERISTGELFF.

The J gene is TRBJ1-2, the V gene TRBV5-6; the D gene is possibly TRBD1 (5 bases). V lost 4 bases and J lost 8, with 18 bases in between. Per the germline V gene, CDR1 is SGHDT and CDR2 is YYEEEE. This CDR3 has 14 amino acids. The CDR3 loop is CASSPGVGLCGYTF. CDR3 nucleotides: TGTGCCAGCAGCCCGGGGGTGGGGCTGTGCGGCTACACCTTC.

This clone has a handful of counts. CDR3 nucleotide sequence: TGTGCCACAGCGACTAGCGGGCCCTCCTACGAGCAGTACTTC. It translates to CATATSGPSYEQYF. The chain employs TRBV27 and TRBJ2-7; 10 nucleotides align to TRBD2. Trimming at V came to 10 bases and at J to 0 bases, leaving 6 bases not matched to a gene. The CDR3 is 14 amino acids. From germline, CDR1 is MNHEY and CDR2 SMNVEV (reference sequence).

The chain employs TRBV6-1 and TRBJ2-2; 13 bases line up with TRBD2. Germline-derived CDR1 and CDR2 are MNHNS and SASEGT. Trimming removed 6 bases from V and 7 bases from J; junction bases left unmatched: 5. The CDR3 totals 15 residues. The CDR3: CASSGLAGDIGELFF. Written as DNA, the CDR3 is TGTGCCAGCAGCGGACTAGCGGGGGACATCGGGGAGCTGTTTTTT.

V gene TRBV30 combines with J gene TRBJ1-2; a possible D gene is TRBD1 (5 bases). The CDR3 is made up of 13 amino acids. In germline, CDR1 is GTSNPN, CDR2 SVGIG (reference sequence). Trimming shortened V by 0 bases and J by 4 bases, and 9 bases separated the two germline ends. CDR3 in DNA: TGTGCCTGGAGTGTGGTTACAGGCTATGGCTACACCTTC. Its translation is CAWSVVTGYGYTF.

The chain employs TRBV15 and TRBJ1-2, with TRBD1 matching over 8 bases. The germline V gene encodes CDR1 LNHNV and CDR2 YYDKDF (reference sequence). The ends lost 5 bases at V and 2 bases at J; junction bases unmatched: 7. The CDR3 sequence is 15 residues long. DNA for the CDR3: TGTGCCACCAGCGCAAGACAGGGGTGGAACTATGGCTACACCTTC. The encoded protein is CATSARQGWNYGYTF.

The chain carries TRBV28 and TRBJ2-2; 11 bases agree with TRBD1. In germline, CDR1 is MDHEN, CDR2 SYDVKM. With 6 bases clipped from V and 6 bases from J, the junction kept 3 bases outside the gene matches. The CDR3 sequence is 14 residues long. The CDR3 nucleotides are TGTGCCAGCAGCGGGACAGGGGGAGCCGGGGAGCTGTTTTTT. Amino acid sequence: CASSGTGGAGELFF.

The genes are TRBV30 and TRBJ2-5; possible D gene TRBD1, 6 bases. Trimming took 2 bases from V and 1 from J, leaving 8 bases between them. CDR1 and CDR2 from the germline V gene are GTSNPN and SVGIG (reference sequence). This CDR3 spans 13 amino acids. The CDR3 here is CAWSPGAQETQYF. DNA of the CDR3: TGTGCCTGGAGTCCAGGGGCCCAAGAGACCCAGTACTTC.

This sequence joins TRBV6-5 and TRBJ1-5; D unclear. The CDR3 consists of 14 residues. Germline V gene lookup returns CDR1 MNHEY and CDR2 SVGAGI. V lost 5 bases and J 6 bases, leaving 14 bases between the germline ends. The CDR3 spells CASSRHGESQPQHF. The CDR3 nucleotides are TGTGCCAGCAGTCGCCACGGGGAGAGTCAGCCCCAGCATTTT.

This chain connects TRBV6-5 to TRBJ2-1; 12 nucleotides line up with TRBD2. V gave up 6 bases and J gave up 4 bases; unmatched junction bases: 4. Per germline, CDR1 MNHEY and CDR2 SVGAGI. CDR3 length: 15 amino acids. For the CDR3, the DNA is TGTGCCAGCAGCAGGACTAGCGGGGTATACAATGAGCAGTTCTTC. Encoded protein: CASSRTSGVYNEQFF.

The chain uses TRBV27 and TRBJ1-1; D gene unclear. Germline assignment: CDR1 MNHEY and CDR2 SMNVEV (reference sequence). The ends were cut back, 6 bases at V and 3 bases at J, with 8 bases in the middle. The CDR3 is made up of 12 amino acids. The DNA for the CDR3 is TGTGCCAGCAGCGCGCGGGACACTGAAGCTTTCTTT. Translated, it gives CASSARDTEAFF.

The chain combines TRBV19 with TRBJ1-3; D is unresolved. Per germline, CDR1 LNHDA and CDR2 SQIVND (reference sequence). The V and J ends lost 6 bases and 2 bases respectively, with 11 bases between them. This CDR3 contains 14 residues. CDR3 nucleotide sequence: TGTGCCAGTAGCCCGTTTGGCCCTGGAAACACCATATATTTT. Its translation is CASSPFGPGNTIYF. The full variable domain, completed using reference TRBV19 and TRBJ1-3, is DGGITQSPKYLFRKEGQNVTLSCEQNLNHDAMYWYRQDPGQGLRLIYYSQIVNDFQKGDIAEGYSVSREKKESFPLTVTSAQKNPTAFYLCASSPFGPGNTIYFGEGSWLTVV.

The chain carries TRBV6-6 and TRBJ1-5; 8 bases map to TRBD1. V gave up 2 bases and J gave up 6 bases; unmatched junction bases: 6. Looked up from germline, CDR1 is MNHNY and CDR2 is SVGAGI (reference sequence). The CDR3 is 15 amino acids. This CDR3 reads CASSYPPGGTQPQHF. For the CDR3, the DNA is TGTGCCAGCAGTTACCCTCCAGGGGGCACTCAGCCCCAGCATTTT.

This chain links TRBV6-1 with TRBJ1-1; a possible D gene is TRBD1 (6 bases). V was cut by 5 bases and J by 7 bases, with 17 bases left in between. The CDR3 sequence is 14 residues long. The germline V gene encodes CDR1 MNHNS and CDR2 SASEGT. CDR3 sequence reads: CASSKQGTGSEAFF. CDR3 sequence (DNA): TGTGCCAGCAGTAAACAGGGCACCGGTAGTGAAGCTTTCTTT.

This sequence joins TRBV4-3 and TRBJ2-5; 9 bases agree with TRBD2. The trim removed 3 bases at V and 1 base at J, leaving 9 bases unmatched. Germline loops: CDR1 LGHNA, CDR2 YSLEER. The CDR3 is 17 residues long. The CDR3 reads CASSHRAGGPIQETQYF. The CDR3 coding sequence is TGCGCCAGCAGCCACCGAGCGGGGGGACCCATCCAAGAGACCCAGTACTTC.

This chain uses TRBV9 with TRBJ2-6; tentatively, D is TRBD1 (6 bases). Germline lookup yields CDR1 SGDLS and CDR2 YYNGEE. CDR3 length: 18 amino acids. Trimming pared 0 bases from V and 0 bases from J, leaving 13 bases between. This CDR3 reads CASSVEAGDPSGANVLTF. CDR3 in DNA: TGTGCCAGCAGCGTAGAGGCAGGGGACCCCTCTGGGGCCAACGTCCTGACTTTC. Variable domain in full (rest from reference TRBV9 and TRBJ2-6): DSGVTQTPKHLITATGQRVTLRCSPRSGDLSVYWYQQSLDQGLQFLIQYYNGEERAKGNILERFSAQQFPDLHSELNLSSLELGDSALYFCASSVEAGDPSGANVLTFGAGSRLTVL.

The chain is built from TRBV6-5 and TRBJ2-1; TRBD1 agrees at 9 bases. Losses at the gene ends were 6 bases for V and 8 bases for J; bases not matched to a gene: 8. CDR1 is MNHEY, CDR2 SVGAGI, per germline. The CDR3 length is 14 residues. CDR3 protein: CASRSDRGTYEQFF. The CDR3 DNA is TGTGCCAGCAGATCGGACAGGGGTACATATGAGCAGTTCTTC.